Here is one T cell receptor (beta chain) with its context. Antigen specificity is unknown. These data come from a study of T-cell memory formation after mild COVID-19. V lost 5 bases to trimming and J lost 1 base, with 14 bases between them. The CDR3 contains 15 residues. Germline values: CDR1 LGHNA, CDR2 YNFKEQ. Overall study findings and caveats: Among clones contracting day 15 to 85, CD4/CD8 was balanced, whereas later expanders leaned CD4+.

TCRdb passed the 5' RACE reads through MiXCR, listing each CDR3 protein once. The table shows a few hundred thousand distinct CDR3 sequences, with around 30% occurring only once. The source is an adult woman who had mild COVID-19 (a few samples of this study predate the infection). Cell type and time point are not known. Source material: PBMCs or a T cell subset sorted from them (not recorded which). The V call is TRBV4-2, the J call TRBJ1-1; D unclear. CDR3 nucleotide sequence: TGTGCCAGCAGCGGACTTCGGGATCGGAACACTGAAGCTTTCTTT. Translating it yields CASSGLRDRNTEAFF.